The 22 T cell receptor beta chains given below trace back to one sample, sequenced in a study of T cell repertoires in cytomegalovirus infection. TCRdb independently ran MiXCR on the reads; one entry per CDR3 protein. The sample contains about 900,000 distinct CDR3 sequences, around 29% of which appear only once. No antigen has been identified for these receptors. This specimen was cultured CD8+ T cells from PBMCs, taken from culture after CMV antigen stimulation. The receptors originated from a human donor in good health (CMV status not recorded). Some clones in this sample may be carry-over from other donors' samples.

The chain's CDR3 is CASIRLWGANVLTF. The CDR3 DNA sequence: TGCGCCAGCATCCGTCTCTGGGGGGCCAACGTCCTGACTTTC. The chain recombines TRBV5-1 with TRBJ2-6, with unresolved D. V was cut by 6 bases and J by 4 bases, with 11 bases left in between. This CDR3 comprises 14 residues. Germline CDR1 is SGHRS and CDR2 is YFSETQ.

This clonotype came up many times. The V call is TRBV6-6, the J call TRBJ1-1; D uncertain. In germline, CDR1 is MNHNY, CDR2 SVGAGI (reference sequence). Trimming cost V 2 bases and J 3 bases, with 7 bases left between them. This CDR3 spans 13 amino acids. CDR3 in amino acids: CASSYHPDTEAFF. CDR3 DNA sequence: TGTGCCAGCAGTTACCATCCGGACACTGAAGCTTTCTTT.

V and J are TRBV7-9 and TRBJ1-2, with D perhaps TRBD1 (6 bases). There are 15 residues in the CDR3. The V gene lost 5 bases and the J gene lost 3 bases, with 16 bases spanning the gap. Germline loops: CDR1 SEHNR, CDR2 FQNEAQ (reference sequence). The CDR3 loop is CASSAGQILHYGYTF. The DNA for the CDR3 is TGTGCCAGCAGCGCAGGACAGATATTACACTATGGCTACACCTTC.

The genes are TRBV10-3 and TRBJ1-1; D is perhaps TRBD1 (5 bases). The CDR3 contains 14 residues. CDR1 is ENHRY and CDR2 is SYGVKD in the germline V gene. Trimming left V 5 bases short and J 2 bases short, with 12 bases between. The CDR3 loop reads CAISNTGANTEAFF. DNA of the CDR3: TGTGCCATCAGTAACACAGGAGCTAACACTGAAGCTTTCTTT.

At least ten counts were recorded for this clonotype. This chain joins TRBV7-9 and TRBJ2-5; 9 nucleotides align to TRBD2. Trimming took 5 bases from V and 5 from J; bases not matched to a gene: 9. This CDR3 has 15 residues. Germline-derived CDR1 and CDR2 are SEHNR and FQNEAQ (reference sequence). CDR3 loop: CASSPGLARGETQYF. The CDR3 DNA follows: TGTGCCAGCAGCCCAGGACTAGCGCGAGGGGAGACCCAGTACTTC.

In this sample, this clonotype turned up a few times. The gene calls are TRBV4-1 and TRBJ1-4, with 7 bases matching TRBD1. Per germline, CDR1 MGHRA and CDR2 YSYEKL. The CDR3 covers 15 residues. V shed 0 bases, J shed 8 bases, and the junction held 6 bases outside the gene matches. The CDR3, as DNA: TGCGCCAGCAGCCAAGACCTAACAGGGGACGAAAAACTGTTTTTT. It yields the protein CASSQDLTGDEKLFF.

This clonotype appeared a few times. The chain joins TRBV6-2 or TRBV6-3 to TRBJ2-1, with D maybe TRBD1 (5 bases). The CDR3 has 13 residues. Germline loops: CDR1 MNHEY, CDR2 SVGEGT. V lost 5 bases and J 7 bases, leaving 12 bases between the germline ends. CDR3 region: CASSRTSRNEQFF. CDR3 in DNA: TGTGCCAGCAGTCGGACAAGCCGGAATGAGCAGTTCTTC.

The chain combines TRBV10-2 with TRBJ2-3, with 7 bases that match TRBD1. The length of the CDR3 is 15 residues. CDR1 and CDR2 from the germline V gene are WSHSY and SAAADI. V gave up 4 bases and J gave up 1 base; unmatched junction bases: 5. The CDR3 DNA is TGCGCCAGCAGTGCAGGGGGTCTGGGCACAGATACGCAGTATTTT. Protein sequence: CASSAGGLGTDTQYF.

This clonotype has only a few counts. J is TRBJ1-2 and V is TRBV20-1, with 9 bases identical to TRBD1. The CDR3 sequence is 15 residues long. V shed 0 bases and J 4 bases; nucleotides not matched to a gene: 6. Germline V gene sequence: CDR1 DFQATT, CDR2 SNEGSKA (reference sequence). The CDR3 DNA reads TGCAGTGCTAGAGATGGGTGGGACAGGGTCTATGGCTACACCTTC. Protein product: CSARDGWDRVYGYTF.

The V and J genes are TRBV4-1 and TRBJ2-7; 7 bases are a match to TRBD1. In germline, CDR1 is MGHRA, CDR2 YSYEKL. The CDR3 length is 16 residues. Trimming took 3 bases from V and 0 from J; bases not matched to a gene: 8. CDR3 DNA: TGCGCCAGCAGCCACCTCGGGACAGCCAGCTCCTACGAGCAGTACTTC. As protein: CASSHLGTASSYEQYF.

This clonotype occurred a few times. The rearrangement links TRBV10-3 to TRBJ2-3, with 8 bases matching TRBD2. The germline V gene has CDR1 ENHRY and CDR2 SYGVKD. CDR3 size: 14 residues. CDR3 in DNA: TGTGGTGTCGGGGGGGAGATACGCACAGATACGCAGTATTTT. Translation: CGVGGEIRTDTQYF.

The chain recombines TRBV24-1 with TRBJ2-3; 7 nucleotides line up with TRBD1. Germline values: CDR1 KGHDR, CDR2 SFDVKD. The CDR3 loop spans 16 amino acids. The J segment lost 4 bases and the V segment lost 0 bases, leaving 6 bases of the junction unmatched. CDR3 sequence reads: CATSDLSDRAADTQYF. CDR3 nucleotide sequence: TGTGCCACCAGTGATTTGAGCGACAGGGCAGCAGATACGCAGTATTTT.

The rearrangement uses TRBV6-2 or TRBV6-3 and TRBJ1-1; D possibly corresponds to TRBD1 (6 bases). The CDR3 is 13 residues long. V lost 0 bases and J 10 bases, leaving 12 bases between the germline ends. Germline-derived CDR1 and CDR2 are MNHEY and SVGEGT. The DNA of the CDR3 is TGTGCCAGCAGTTACTCACAGGGCCGGGTAGCTTTCTTT. Amino acid sequence: CASSYSQGRVAFF.

The table lists this clonotype with a few counts. The gene calls are TRBV9 and TRBJ2-1, with a possible D match to TRBD2 (6 bases). The germline V gene encodes CDR1 SGDLS and CDR2 YYNGEE. V lost 1 base and J lost 2, with 13 bases in between. This CDR3 has 16 amino acids. The CDR3 sequence is CASSVTAGLAYNEQFF. CDR3 coding DNA: TGTGCCAGCAGCGTAACTGCGGGGTTGGCCTACAATGAGCAGTTCTTC. The full variable domain, in which reference TRBV9 and TRBJ2-1 provide the parts outside the CDR3, is DSGVTQTPKHLITATGQRVTLRCSPRSGDLSVYWYQQSLDQGLQFLIQYYNGEERAKGNILERFSAQQFPDLHSELNLSSLELGDSALYFCASSVTAGLAYNEQFFGPGTRLTVL.

This chain connects TRBV6-1 to TRBJ2-1, with D possibly being TRBD2 (6 bases). This CDR3 is built from 16 residues. Germline loops: CDR1 MNHNS, CDR2 SASEGT. The ends were cut back, 1 base at V and 0 bases at J, with 10 bases in the middle. Here the CDR3 reads CASSEGGGGSYNEQFF. CDR3 coding DNA: TGTGCCAGCAGTGAAGGGGGAGGCGGCTCCTACAATGAGCAGTTCTTC.

The genes are TRBV7-2 and TRBJ2-5, with TRBD2 matching 11 bases. The CDR3 length is 15 residues. The junction had 3 bases not matched to a gene; V was cut back by 5 bases and J by 1 base. CDR1 is SGHTA, CDR2 FQGNSA, per germline. As DNA, the CDR3 is TGTGCCAGCAGCGAAGGGACTAGCGGCCAAGAGACCCAGTACTTC. It encodes CASSEGTSGQETQYF.

This clonotype showed up just a few times. The chain is built from TRBV19 and TRBJ1-6; D is perhaps TRBD1 (5 bases). CDR1 and CDR2 from the germline V gene are LNHDA and SQIVND (reference sequence). The CDR3 runs 11 residues. Trimming removed 8 bases at V and 14 bases at J, with 13 bases between. Written as DNA, the CDR3 is TGTGCCAGTGGGGGAGGATCGGCCCTCCACTTT. Protein: CASGGGSALHF. Looking up the rest from reference TRBV19 and TRBJ1-6 gives the full variable domain: DGGITQSPKYLFRKEGQNVTLSCEQNLNHDAMYWYRQDPGQGLRLIYYSQIVNDFQKGDIAEGYSVSREKKESFPLTVTSAQKNPTAFYLCASGGGSALHFGNGTRLTVT.

The chain uses TRBV27 and TRBJ2-3, with D tentatively TRBD2 (6 bases). Germline values: CDR1 MNHEY, CDR2 SMNVEV (reference sequence). The CDR3 has 14 amino acids. V was clipped by 3 bases and J by 6 bases, with 13 bases between them. The CDR3 here is CASSFTPRGDTQYF. Written as DNA, the CDR3 is TGTGCCAGCAGTTTCACTCCCCGGGGGGATACGCAGTATTTT.

This clonotype was counted between two and nine times. The V and J genes are TRBV20-1 and TRBJ2-3; D call uncertain. CDR3 size: 15 residues. V lost 1 base, J lost 0 bases, and 11 bases lay in between. Germline-derived CDR1 and CDR2 are DFQATT and SNEGSKA (reference sequence). The CDR3 spells CSARGGSHSTDTQYF. DNA of the CDR3: TGCAGTGCTAGAGGCGGCAGCCATAGCACAGATACGCAGTATTTT.

The chain employs TRBV6-6 and TRBJ1-5; a weak D match, TRBD1 (6 bases). Trimming shortened V by 2 bases and J by 3 bases, and 17 bases separated the two germline ends. Germline values: CDR1 MNHNY, CDR2 SVGAGI (reference sequence). There are 17 residues in the CDR3. CDR3 sequence (DNA): TGTGCCAGCAGTTACCCGGGGGGGCAGGAGGACAATCAGCCCCAGCATTTT. Translated: CASSYPGGQEDNQPQHF.

This clonotype has just a few counts. The chain is built from TRBV7-6 and TRBJ2-1; D remains ambiguous. Germline CDR1 SGHVS, CDR2 FNYEAQ. There are 13 residues in the CDR3. Deletions cut 8 bases from V and 5 bases from J, with 13 bases between. CDR3 protein: CASGVINDNEQFF. As DNA, the CDR3 is TGTGCCAGCGGAGTAATAAACGACAATGAGCAGTTCTTC.

This chain uses TRBV6-6 with TRBJ2-3, with D perhaps TRBD1 (6 bases). Between the trimmed V and J ends, which lost 4 bases and 2 bases, there was a span of 13 bases. Per germline, CDR1 MNHNY and CDR2 SVGAGI (reference sequence). The CDR3 has 15 residues. The CDR3 DNA reads TGTGCCAGCAGTTCCAACAGGGTTCCCACAGATACGCAGTATTTT. Translating gives CASSSNRVPTDTQYF.